The T cell receptor beta chain described here comes from a study of OX40 agonist ivuxolimab in advanced cancers. Study information: Given to patients was ivuxolimab, an agonistic anti-OX40 (CD134) antibody. Among those treated, three patients had partial responses, one with hepatocellular carcinoma and two with cutaneous melanoma.

The CDR3 extends over 12 amino acids. V lost 3 bases, J lost 13 bases, and 15 bases lay in between. Germline CDR1 reads KGHSH; CDR2 reads LQKENI. This clone was found a few times. The antigen is undetermined. Study-level findings and limits: It was also the case that some nonresponders had low normalized T-cell clonal expansion. Doses of 0.1 to 3.0 mg/kg were accompanied by clonal expansion of CD4+ and CD8+ blood T cells by week 6.

Using immunoSEQ multiplex PCR, the repertoire was profiled, and TCRdb retains in-frame clones only, with some absent. The table has about 61,000 clones, 75% to 90% seen once. J is TRBJ1-2 and V is TRBV18, with TRBD1 as a possible D gene (6 bases). Source: CD4+ or CD8+ T cells sorted from blood, taken in a trial of the OX40 agonist ivuxolimab. The source of this sequence is an adult with an advanced solid tumor such as melanoma, head and neck, liver or kidney cancer. CDR3 in amino acids: CASSPDAGAVTF. Written as DNA, the CDR3 is TGTGCCAGCTCACCGGATGCAGGGGCGGTCACCTTC.